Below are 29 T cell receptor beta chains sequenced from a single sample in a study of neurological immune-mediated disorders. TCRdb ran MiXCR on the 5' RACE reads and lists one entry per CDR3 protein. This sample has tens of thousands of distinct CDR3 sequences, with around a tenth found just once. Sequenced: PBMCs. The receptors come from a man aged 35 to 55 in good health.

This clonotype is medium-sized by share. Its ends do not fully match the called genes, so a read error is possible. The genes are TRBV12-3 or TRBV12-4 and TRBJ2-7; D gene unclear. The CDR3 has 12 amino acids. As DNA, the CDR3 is TGTGCCAGCAGCTTAGGATCCTACGAGCAGTACTTC. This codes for CASSLGSYEQYF.

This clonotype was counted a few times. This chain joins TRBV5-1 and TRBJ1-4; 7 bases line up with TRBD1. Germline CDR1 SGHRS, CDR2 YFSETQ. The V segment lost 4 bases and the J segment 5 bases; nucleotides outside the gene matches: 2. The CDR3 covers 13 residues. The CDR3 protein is CASSPGQNEKLFF. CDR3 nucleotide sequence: TGCGCCAGCAGCCCGGGACAGAATGAAAAACTGTTTTTT.

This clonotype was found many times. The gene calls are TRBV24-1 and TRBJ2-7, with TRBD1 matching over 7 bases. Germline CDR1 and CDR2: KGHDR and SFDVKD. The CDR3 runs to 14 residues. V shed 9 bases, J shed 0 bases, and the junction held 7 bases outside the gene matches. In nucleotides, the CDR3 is TGTGCCACCCGTAACAGGGACAGCTCCTACGAGCAGTACTTC. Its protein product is CATRNRDSSYEQYF.

Here the CDR3 reads CASSSGLNYEQYF. Written as DNA, the CDR3 is TGCGCCAGCAGCTCGGGCCTGAACTACGAGCAGTACTTC. The rearrangement links TRBV5-1 to TRBJ2-7; D uncertain. The CDR3 is made up of 13 amino acids. The V gene lost 3 bases and the J gene lost 3 bases, with 10 bases spanning the gap. CDR1 and CDR2 from the germline V gene are SGHRS and YFSETQ.

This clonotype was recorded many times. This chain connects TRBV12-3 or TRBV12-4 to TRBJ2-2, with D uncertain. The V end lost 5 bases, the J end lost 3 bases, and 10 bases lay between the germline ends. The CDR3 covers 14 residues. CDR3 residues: CASSPPRDTGELFF. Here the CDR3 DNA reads TGTGCCAGCAGTCCCCCCCGCGACACCGGGGAGCTGTTTTTT.

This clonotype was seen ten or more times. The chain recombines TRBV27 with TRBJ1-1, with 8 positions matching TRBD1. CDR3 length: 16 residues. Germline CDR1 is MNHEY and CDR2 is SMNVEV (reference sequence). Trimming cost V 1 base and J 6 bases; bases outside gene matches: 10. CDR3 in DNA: TGTGCCAGCAGTTTATTGGCAGGGGGCACAACCGCTGAAGCTTTCTTT. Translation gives CASSLLAGGTTAEAFF.

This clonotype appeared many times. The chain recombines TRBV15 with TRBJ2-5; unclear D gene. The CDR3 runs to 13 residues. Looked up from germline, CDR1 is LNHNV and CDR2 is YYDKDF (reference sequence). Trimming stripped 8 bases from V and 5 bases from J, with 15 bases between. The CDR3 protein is CATQDRKSETQYF. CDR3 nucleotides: TGTGCCACCCAGGACCGTAAGAGTGAGACCCAGTACTTC.

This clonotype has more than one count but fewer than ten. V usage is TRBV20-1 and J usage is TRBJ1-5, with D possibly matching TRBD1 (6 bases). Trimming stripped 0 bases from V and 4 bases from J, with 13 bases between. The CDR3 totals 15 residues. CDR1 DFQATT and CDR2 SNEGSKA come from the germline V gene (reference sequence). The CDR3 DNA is TGCAGTGCTAGAGATTGGGGGGGCCGAAATCAGCCCCAGCATTTT. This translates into CSARDWGGRNQPQHF.

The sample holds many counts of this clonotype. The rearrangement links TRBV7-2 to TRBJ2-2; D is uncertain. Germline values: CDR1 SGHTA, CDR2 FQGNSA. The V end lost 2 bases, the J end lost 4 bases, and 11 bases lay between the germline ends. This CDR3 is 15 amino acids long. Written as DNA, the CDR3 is TGTGCCAGCAGCTTAATCGGGCTTAGCACCGGGGAGCTGTTTTTT. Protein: CASSLIGLSTGELFF. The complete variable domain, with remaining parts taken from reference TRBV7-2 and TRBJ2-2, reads GAGVSQSPSNKVTEKGKDVELRCDPISGHTALYWYRQSLGQGLEFLIYFQGNSAPDKSGLPSDRFSAERTGGSVSTLTIQRTQQEDSAVYLCASSLIGLSTGELFFGEGSRLTVL.

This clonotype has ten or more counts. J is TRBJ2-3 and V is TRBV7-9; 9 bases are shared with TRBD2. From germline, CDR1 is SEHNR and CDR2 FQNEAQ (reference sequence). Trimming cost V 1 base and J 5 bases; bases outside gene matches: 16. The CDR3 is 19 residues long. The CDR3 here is CASSLDYRRGGQFGDTQYF. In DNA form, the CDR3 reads TGTGCCAGCAGCTTAGATTATCGGCGGGGGGGCCAATTCGGAGATACGCAGTATTTT.

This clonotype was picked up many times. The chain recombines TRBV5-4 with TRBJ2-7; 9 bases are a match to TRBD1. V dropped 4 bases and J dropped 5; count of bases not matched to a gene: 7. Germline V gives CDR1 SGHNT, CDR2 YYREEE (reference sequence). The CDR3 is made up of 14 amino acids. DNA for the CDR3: TGTGCCAGCAGCCTGGACAGGGGTAGCCACGAGCAGTACTTC. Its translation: CASSLDRGSHEQYF.

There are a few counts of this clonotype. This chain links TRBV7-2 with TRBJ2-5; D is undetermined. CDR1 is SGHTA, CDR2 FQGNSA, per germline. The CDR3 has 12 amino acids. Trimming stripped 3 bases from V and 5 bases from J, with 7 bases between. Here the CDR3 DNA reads TGTGCCAGCAGCTTGAATGCGGAGACCCAGTACTTC. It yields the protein CASSLNAETQYF. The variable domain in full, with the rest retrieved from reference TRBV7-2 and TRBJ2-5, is GAGVSQSPSNKVTEKGKDVELRCDPISGHTALYWYRQSLGQGLEFLIYFQGNSAPDKSGLPSDRFSAERTGGSVSTLTIQRTQQEDSAVYLCASSLNAETQYFGPGTRLLVL.

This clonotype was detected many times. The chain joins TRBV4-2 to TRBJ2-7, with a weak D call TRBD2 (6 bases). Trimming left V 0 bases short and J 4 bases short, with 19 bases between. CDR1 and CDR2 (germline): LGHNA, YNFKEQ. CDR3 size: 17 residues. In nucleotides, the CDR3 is TGTGCCAGCAGCCAAGATAGGGCGGGGCTAGTCCCATACGAGCAGTACTTC. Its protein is CASSQDRAGLVPYEQYF.

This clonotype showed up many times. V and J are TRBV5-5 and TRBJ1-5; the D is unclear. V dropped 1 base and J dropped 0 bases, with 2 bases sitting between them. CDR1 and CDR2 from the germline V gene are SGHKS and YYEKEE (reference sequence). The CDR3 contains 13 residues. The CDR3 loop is CASSLTSNQPQHF. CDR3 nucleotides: TGTGCCAGCAGCTTGACTAGCAATCAGCCCCAGCATTTT.

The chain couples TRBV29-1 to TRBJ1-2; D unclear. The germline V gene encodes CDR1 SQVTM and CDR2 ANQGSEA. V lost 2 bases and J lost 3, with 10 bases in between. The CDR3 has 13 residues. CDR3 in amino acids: CSVENGVDYGYTF. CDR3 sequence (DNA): TGCAGCGTTGAAAATGGGGTCGACTATGGCTACACCTTC.

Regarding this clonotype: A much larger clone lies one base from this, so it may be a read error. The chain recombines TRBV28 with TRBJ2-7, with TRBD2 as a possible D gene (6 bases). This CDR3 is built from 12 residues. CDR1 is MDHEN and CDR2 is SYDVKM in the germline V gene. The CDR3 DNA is TGTGCCAGCAGCCTGTTGACGGGGGAGCCGTACTTC. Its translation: CASSLLTGEPYF.

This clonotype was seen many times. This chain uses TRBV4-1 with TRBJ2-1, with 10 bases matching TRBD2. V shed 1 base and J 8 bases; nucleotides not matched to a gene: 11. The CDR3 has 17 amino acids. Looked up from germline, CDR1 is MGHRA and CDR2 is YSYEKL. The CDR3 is CASSQGYVSGRADEQFF. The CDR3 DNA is TGCGCCAGCAGCCAAGGGTACGTGAGCGGGAGGGCGGATGAGCAGTTCTTC.

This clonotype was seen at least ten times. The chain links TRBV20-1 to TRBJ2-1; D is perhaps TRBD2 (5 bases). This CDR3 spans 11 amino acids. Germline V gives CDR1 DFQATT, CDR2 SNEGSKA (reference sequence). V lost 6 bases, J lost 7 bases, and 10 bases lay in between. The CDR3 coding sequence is TGCAGTGCAACCAAGCGGAATGAGCAGTTCTTC. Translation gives CSATKRNEQFF.

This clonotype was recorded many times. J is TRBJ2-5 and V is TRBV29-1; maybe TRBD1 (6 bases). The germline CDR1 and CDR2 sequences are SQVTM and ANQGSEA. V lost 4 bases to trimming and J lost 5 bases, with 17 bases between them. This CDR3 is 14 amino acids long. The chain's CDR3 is CSVGGRAGGETQYF. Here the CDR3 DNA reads TGCAGCGTTGGGGGCCGGGCTGGGGGCGAGACCCAGTACTTC.

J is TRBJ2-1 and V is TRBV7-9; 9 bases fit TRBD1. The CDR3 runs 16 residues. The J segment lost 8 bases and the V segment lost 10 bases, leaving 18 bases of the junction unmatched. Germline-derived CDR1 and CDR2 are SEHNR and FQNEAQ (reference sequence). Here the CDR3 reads CAISRSPGQGTHEQFF. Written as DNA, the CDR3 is TGTGCCATTAGCCGTTCGCCGGGACAGGGCACGCATGAGCAGTTCTTC.

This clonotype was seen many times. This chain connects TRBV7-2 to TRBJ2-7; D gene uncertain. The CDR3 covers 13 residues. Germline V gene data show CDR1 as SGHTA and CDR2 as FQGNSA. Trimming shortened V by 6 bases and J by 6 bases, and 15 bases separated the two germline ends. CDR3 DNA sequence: TGTGCCAGCAGTCTAGAGTGGCACCGCGAGCAGTACTTC. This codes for CASSLEWHREQYF.

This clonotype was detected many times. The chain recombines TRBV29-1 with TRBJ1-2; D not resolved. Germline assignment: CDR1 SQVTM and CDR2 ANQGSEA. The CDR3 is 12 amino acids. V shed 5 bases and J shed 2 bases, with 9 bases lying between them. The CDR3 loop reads CSVWVGNYGYTF. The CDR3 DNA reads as TGCAGCGTTTGGGTAGGGAACTATGGCTACACCTTC. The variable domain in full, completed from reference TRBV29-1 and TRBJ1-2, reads SAVISQKPSRDICQRGTSLTIQCQVDSQVTMMFWYRQQPGQSLTLIATANQGSEATYESGFVIDKFPISRPNLTFSTLTVSNMSPEDSSIYLCSVWVGNYGYTFGSGTRLTVV.

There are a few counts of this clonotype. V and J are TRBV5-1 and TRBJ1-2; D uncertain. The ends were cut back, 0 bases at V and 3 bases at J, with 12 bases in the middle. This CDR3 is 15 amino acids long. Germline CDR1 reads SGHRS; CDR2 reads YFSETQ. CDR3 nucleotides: TGCGCCAGCAGCTTGGAGGTCGGCGGCTACTATGGCTACACCTTC. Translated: CASSLEVGGYYGYTF. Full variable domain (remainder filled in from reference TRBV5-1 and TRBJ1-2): KAGVTQTPRYLIKTRGQQVTLSCSPISGHRSVSWYQQTPGQGLQFLFEYFSETQRNKGNFPGRFSGRQFSNSRSEMNVSTLELGDSALYLCASSLEVGGYYGYTFGSGTRLTVV.

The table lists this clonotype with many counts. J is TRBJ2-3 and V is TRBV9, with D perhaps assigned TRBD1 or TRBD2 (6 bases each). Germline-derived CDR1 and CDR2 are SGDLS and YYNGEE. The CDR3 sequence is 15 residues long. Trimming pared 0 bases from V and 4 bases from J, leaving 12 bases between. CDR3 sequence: CASSVGGGGSDTQYF. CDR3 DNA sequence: TGTGCCAGCAGCGTAGGAGGAGGGGGATCAGATACGCAGTATTTT.

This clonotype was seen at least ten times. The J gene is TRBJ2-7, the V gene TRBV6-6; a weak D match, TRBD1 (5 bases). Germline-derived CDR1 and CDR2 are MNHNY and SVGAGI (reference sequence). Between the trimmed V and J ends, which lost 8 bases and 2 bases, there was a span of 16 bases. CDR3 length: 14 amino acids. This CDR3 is CASLTTGRTYEQYF. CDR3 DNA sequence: TGTGCCAGCCTCACAACAGGCCGCACCTACGAGCAGTACTTC.

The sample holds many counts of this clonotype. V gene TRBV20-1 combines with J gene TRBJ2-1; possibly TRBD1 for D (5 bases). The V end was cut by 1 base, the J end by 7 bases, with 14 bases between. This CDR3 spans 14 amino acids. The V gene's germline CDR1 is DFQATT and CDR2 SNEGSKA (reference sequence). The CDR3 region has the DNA TGCAGTGCTAGAGTTGCAGGGCGTAATAATGAGCAGTTCTTC. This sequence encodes CSARVAGRNNEQFF.

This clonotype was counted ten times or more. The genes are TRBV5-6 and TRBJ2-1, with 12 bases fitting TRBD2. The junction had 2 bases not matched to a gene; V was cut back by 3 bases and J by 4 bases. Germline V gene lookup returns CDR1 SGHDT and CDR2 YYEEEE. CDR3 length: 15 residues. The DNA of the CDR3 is TGTGCCAGCAGCTGGGGGACTAGCGGGTACAATGAGCAGTTCTTC. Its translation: CASSWGTSGYNEQFF.

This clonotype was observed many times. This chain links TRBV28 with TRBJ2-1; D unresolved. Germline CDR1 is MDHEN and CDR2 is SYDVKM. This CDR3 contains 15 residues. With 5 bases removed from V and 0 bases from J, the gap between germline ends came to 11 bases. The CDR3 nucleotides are TGTGCCAGCAGTCCCTTAACCCGCTCCTACAATGAGCAGTTCTTC. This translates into CASSPLTRSYNEQFF.

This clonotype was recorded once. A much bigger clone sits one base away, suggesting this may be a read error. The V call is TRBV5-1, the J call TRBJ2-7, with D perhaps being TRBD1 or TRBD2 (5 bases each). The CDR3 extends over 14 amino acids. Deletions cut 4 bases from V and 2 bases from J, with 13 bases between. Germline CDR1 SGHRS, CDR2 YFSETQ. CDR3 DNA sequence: TGCGCCAGCAGCCTTTCTAGGGGACCCTACGAGCAGTACTTC. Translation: CASSLSRGPYEQYF.